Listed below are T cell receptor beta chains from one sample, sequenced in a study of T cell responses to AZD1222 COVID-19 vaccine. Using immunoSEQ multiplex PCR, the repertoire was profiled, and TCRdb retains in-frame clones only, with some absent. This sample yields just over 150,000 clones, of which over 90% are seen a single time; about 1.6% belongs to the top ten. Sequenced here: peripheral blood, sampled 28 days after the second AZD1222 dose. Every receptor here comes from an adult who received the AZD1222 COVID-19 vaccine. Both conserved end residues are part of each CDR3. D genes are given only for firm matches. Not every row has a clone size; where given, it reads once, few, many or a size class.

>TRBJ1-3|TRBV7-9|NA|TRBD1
TGTGCCAGCAGCCAGGACAGGGGGGCGCGACAAAACACCATATATTTT
CASSQDRGARQNTIYF
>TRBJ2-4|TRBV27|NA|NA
TGTGCCAGCAGTCAGTGGGGGGGGCAAAACATTCAGTACTTC
CASSQWGGQNIQYF
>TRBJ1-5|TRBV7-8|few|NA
TGTGCCAGCAGCTTAGCGGGAGGGAGTTTTAGCAATCAGCCCCAGCATTTT
CASSLAGGSFSNQPQHF
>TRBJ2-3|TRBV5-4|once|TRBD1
TGTGCCAGCAGCTCCCCCGGGACAGGGACCACAGATACGCAGTATTTT
CASSSPGTGTTDTQYF
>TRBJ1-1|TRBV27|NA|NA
TGTGCCAGCAGTCCAGCCGGGACGGCGAACACTGAAGCTTTCTTT
CASSPAGTANTEAFF
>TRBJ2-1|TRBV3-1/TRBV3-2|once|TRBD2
TGTGCCAGCGCGGATAGCGGGTTCGATGAGCAGTTCTTC
CASADSGFDEQFF
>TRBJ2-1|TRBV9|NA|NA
TGTGCCAGCAGCGCCGGATGGACTACCAGGGATGAGCAGTTCTTC
CASSAGWTTRDEQFF
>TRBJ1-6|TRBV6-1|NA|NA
TGTGCCAGCAGTGATCGCCGGGGCTGGGGCTCCTATAATTCACCCCTCCACTTT
CASSDRRGWGSYNSPLHF
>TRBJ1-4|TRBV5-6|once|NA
TGTGCCAGCAGCGAGTACAGGGCGGCCGAAAAACTGTTTTTT
CASSEYRAAEKLFF
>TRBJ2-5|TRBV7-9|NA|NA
TGTGCCAGCAGCGAGTCGGGACGGTCAGAGACCCAGTACTTC
CASSESGRSETQYF
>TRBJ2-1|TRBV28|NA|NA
TGTGCCAGCAGTACCCGTTGGTCCGATGAGCAGTTCTTC
CASSTRWSDEQFF
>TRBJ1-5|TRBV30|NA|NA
TGTGCCGGAAGCTTGGGGATGGGTCAGCCCCAGCATTTT
CAGSLGMGQPQHF
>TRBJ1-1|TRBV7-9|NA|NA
TGTGCCAGCAGCTTAGAAGTGGGGAGTGCTGAAGCTTTCTTT
CASSLEVGSAEAFF
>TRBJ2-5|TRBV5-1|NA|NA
TGCGCCAGCAGCCACTCAGGACAGGGAGGGGGAGAGACCCAGTACTTC
CASSHSGQGGGETQYF
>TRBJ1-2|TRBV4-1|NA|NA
TGCGCCAGCAGCCAAGGCGGGGGACTGCGTTTTGGCTACACCTTC
CASSQGGGLRFGYTF
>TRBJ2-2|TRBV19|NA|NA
TGTGCCAGTAGTATAGAGCGAGCCGTGGAGCTGTTTTTT
CASSIERAVELFF
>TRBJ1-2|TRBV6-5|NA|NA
TGTGCCAGCAGTTACTCGAGTTCGGGGAACTATGGCTACACCTTC
CASSYSSSGNYGYTF
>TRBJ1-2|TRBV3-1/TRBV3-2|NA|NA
TGTGCCAGCAGCCAAGCGGTACGTAACTATGGCTACACCTTC
CASSQAVRNYGYTF
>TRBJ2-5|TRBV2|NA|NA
TGTGCCAGCGGTGGCAGCTACTCGGCTAACTTC
CASGGSYSANF
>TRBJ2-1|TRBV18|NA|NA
TGTGCCAGCTCACCAGTTAGACAGAGAGGGGCTAGCTCCTACAATGAGCAGTTCTTC
CASSPVRQRGASSYNEQFF
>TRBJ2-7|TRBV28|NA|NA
TGTGCCAGCAGTCCGCCGGGGTGGAGCGAGCAGTACTTC
CASSPPGWSEQYF
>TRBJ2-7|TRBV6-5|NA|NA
TGTGCCAGCAGTCTCACCGGGACAAGTTACTACGAGCAGTACTTC
CASSLTGTSYYEQYF
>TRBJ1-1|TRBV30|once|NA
TGTGCCTGGAACCTGGGCCCTGAAGCTTTCTTT
CAWNLGPEAFF
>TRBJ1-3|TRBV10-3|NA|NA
TGTGCCATCAGTGAGTCGTCCTCTGGAAACACCATATATTTT
CAISESSSGNTIYF
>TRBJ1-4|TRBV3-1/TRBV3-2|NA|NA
TGTGCCAGCAGCCTTCGCGACACTCGTGAAAAACTGTTTTTT
CASSLRDTREKLFF
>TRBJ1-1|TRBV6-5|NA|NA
TGTGCCAGCACTCCCGCCACCAACACTGAAGCTTTCTTT
CASTPATNTEAFF
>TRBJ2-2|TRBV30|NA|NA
TGTGCCTGGACAGCTATGGGTTTACCCACCGGGGAGCTGTTTTTT
CAWTAMGLPTGELFF
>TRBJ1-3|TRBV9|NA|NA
TGTGCCAGCAGCGTAGAAGTTACCACCTTGGCTGGAAACACCATATATTTT
CASSVEVTTLAGNTIYF
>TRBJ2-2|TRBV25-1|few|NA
TGTGCCAGCAGTGAATGGGTCACCGGGGAGCTGTTTTTT
CASSEWVTGELFF
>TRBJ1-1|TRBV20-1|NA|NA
TGCAGTGCCCACGGGACACTGACAGCTTTCTTT
CSAHGTLTAFF
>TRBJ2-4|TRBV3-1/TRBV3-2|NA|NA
TGTGCCAGCAGCCAACAAAGGAACATTCAGTACTTC
CASSQQRNIQYF
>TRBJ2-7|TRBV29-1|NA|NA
TGCAGCGTTGAGCGGGACACTCCCTACGAGCAGTACTTC
CSVERDTPYEQYF
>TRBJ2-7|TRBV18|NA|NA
TGTGCCAGCTCACGAGACCAGGTGGTGAACGAGCAGTACTTC
CASSRDQVVNEQYF
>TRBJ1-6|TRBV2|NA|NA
TGTGCCACCTCTGGAACCGGGACGGTCAATTCACCCCTCCACTTT
CATSGTGTVNSPLHF
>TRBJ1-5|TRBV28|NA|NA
TGTGCCAGCAGGCCCCCCTCCTGGGGGAGATATAGCAATCAGCCCCAGCATTTT
CASRPPSWGRYSNQPQHF
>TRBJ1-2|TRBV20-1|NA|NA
TGCAGTGCTAGTGCAGGGAACTATGGCTACACCTTC
CSASAGNYGYTF
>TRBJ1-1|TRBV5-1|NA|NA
TGCGCCAGCAAAATGAACACTGAAGCTTTCTTT
CASKMNTEAFF
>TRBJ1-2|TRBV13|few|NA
TGTGCCAGCAGCTGGGGTTACCTTCATCATAACTATGGCTACACCTTC
CASSWGYLHHNYGYTF
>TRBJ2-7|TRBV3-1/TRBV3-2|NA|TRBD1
TGTGCCAGCAGCCCCGGGACAGGTATCTACGAGCAGTACTTC
CASSPGTGIYEQYF
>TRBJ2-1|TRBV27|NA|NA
TGTGCCAGCAGGTCCAGTAGGGCAGCCTCCCACAATGAGCAGTTCTTC
CASRSSRAASHNEQFF
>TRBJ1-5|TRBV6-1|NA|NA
TGTGCCAGCAGTGACCCGCCCAATCAGCCCCAGCATTTT
CASSDPPNQPQHF
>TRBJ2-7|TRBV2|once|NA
TGTGCCAGCAGTCTCACCGGCTTCGATGGCGAGCAGTACTTC
CASSLTGFDGEQYF
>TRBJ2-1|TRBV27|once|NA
TGTGCCAGCAGTTTAAGGGACTCTCAGACCCAGAATGAGCAGTTCTTC
CASSLRDSQTQNEQFF
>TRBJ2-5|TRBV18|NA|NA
TGTGCCAGCTCACCCTCCCCACAAGAGACCCAGTACTTC
CASSPSPQETQYF
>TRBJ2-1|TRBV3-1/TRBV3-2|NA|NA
TGTGCCAGCAGCTTCGCCGGGACGCTCAACAATGAGCAGTTCTTC
CASSFAGTLNNEQFF
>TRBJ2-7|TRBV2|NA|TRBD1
TGTGCCAGCAGTGTGGAACAGGGGGGTTATTGGCAGTACTTC
CASSVEQGGYWQYF
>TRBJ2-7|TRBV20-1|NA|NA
TGCAGTGCTAAAGGGACCTACGAGCAGTACTTC
CSAKGTYEQYF